Each of the 6 T cell receptor beta chains below was sequenced from the same sample in a study of T-cell reconstitution after alpha-beta-depleted transplantation in children. Library preparation (for TCRbeta) was performed with unique molecular identifiers. TCRdb reprocessed the PCR reads with MiXCR, giving one entry per CDR3 protein. The top ten hold approximately 55% of the sample, which has 60,000 to 85,000 distinct CDR3 sequences, around 18% seen once. This material consisted of PBMCs, mostly from graft donor cells, taken 360 days after TCRalphabeta/CD19-depleted stem cell transplant. These receptors all come from a male patient between 2 and 15 years old who had a stem cell transplant for acute lymphoblastic leukemia, so the T cells may come from the graft donor.

This clonotype was recorded a few times. The chain uses TRBV7-9 and TRBJ2-5; 14 nucleotides agree with TRBD2. Germline-derived CDR1 and CDR2 are SEHNR and FQNEAQ (reference sequence). The CDR3 is 15 amino acids. The junction had 4 bases not matched to a gene; V was cut back by 5 bases and J by 5 bases. DNA of the CDR3: TGTGCCAGCAGCAGACTAGCGGGAGGGGAGGAGACCCAGTACTTC. This sequence encodes CASSRLAGGEETQYF.

This clonotype occurred many times. The V and J genes are TRBV2 and TRBJ2-1; 10 bases align to TRBD2. CDR3 length equals 16 residues. Germline V lookup: CDR1 SNHLY, CDR2 FYNNEI. V gave up 6 bases and J gave up 4 bases; unmatched junction bases: 9. Written as DNA, the CDR3 is TGTGCCAGCAGCCATGCAGCGGGAGGGATATACAATGAGCAGTTCTTC. It encodes CASSHAAGGIYNEQFF.

The V call is TRBV2, the J call TRBJ2-4; no clear D gene. Germline values: CDR1 SNHLY, CDR2 FYNNEI. This CDR3 contains 13 residues. V was clipped by 0 bases and J by 2 bases, with 2 bases between them. In DNA, the CDR3 is TGTGCCAGCAGTGAAGCGCCCAAAAACATTCAGTACTTC. The encoded protein is CASSEAPKNIQYF.

This clonotype has just a few counts. The rearrangement links TRBV3-1 to TRBJ2-7; 13 bases line up with TRBD2. The CDR3 is made up of 16 amino acids. Trimming took 4 bases from V and 4 from J; bases not matched to a gene: 7. Germline loops: CDR1 LGHDT, CDR2 YNNKEL (reference sequence). The CDR3 bases are TGTGCCAGCAGCCGAGGGACTAGCGGGGCGAGTTACGAGCAGTACTTC. Protein sequence: CASSRGTSGASYEQYF.

The CDR3 bases are TGTGCCATCAGTGCCGGAGCAGGGACCTACAATGAGCAGTTCTTC. Its protein product is CAISAGAGTYNEQFF. The chain is built from TRBV10-3 and TRBJ2-1; weak D call: TRBD1 (5 bases). Per the germline V gene, CDR1 is ENHRY and CDR2 is SYGVKD. The CDR3 spans 15 residues. V dropped 4 bases and J dropped 2 bases, with 12 bases sitting between them.

This chain joins TRBV4-1 and TRBJ2-7; tentatively, D is TRBD2 (5 bases). The CDR3 extends over 16 amino acids. From germline, CDR1 is MGHRA and CDR2 YSYEKL. V gave up 0 bases and J gave up 2 bases, with 14 bases separating them. CDR3 sequence (DNA): TGCGCCAGCAGCCAAGAATGGAGCGGCCTTCCCTACGAGCAGTACTTC. It translates to CASSQEWSGLPYEQYF.